This T cell receptor beta chain is drawn from a study of beta chain features in type 1 diabetes. The study's findings and limits: Type 1 diabetes patients had fewer VDJ junction insertions and more deletions. HLA influence on TCRB rearrangement stayed unresolved here. Compared to healthy donors, patients appeared to have naive, central memory and Treg TCRB repertoires that were more alike.

This clone has only a few counts. Its antigen is unidentified. As every portion of the isolated RNA was reverse transcribed, the sequencing read expressed TCRB transcripts. Produced via immunoSEQ multiplex PCR; TCRdb's table is partial and in-frame only. The table lists roughly 120,000 clones, almost 40% of them singletons. Sorting gave populations that all exceeded 98% purity. This CDR3 has 13 residues. Germline CDR1 reads GTSNPN; CDR2 reads SVGIG (reference sequence). Trimming took off 2 bases at V and 5 bases at J, with 10 bases between the two ends. The chain couples TRBV30 to TRBJ1-5; D unclear. This receptor was identified in a woman between 18 and 30 years old in good health. The source material was stem cell memory CD4+ T cells from blood. CDR3 nucleotide sequence: TGTGCCTGGAGTTTCCAGCTAGATCAGCCCCAGCATTTT. This codes for CAWSFQLDQPQHF.